The 32 T cell receptor beta chains given below trace back to one sample, sequenced in a study of post-analysis software for immune sequencing data (dated by TCRdb to about 2015). Overall results and qualifications from the work: Roughly 5 TRBV segments, including TRBV5-6, TRBV5-1 and TRBV20-1, were significantly more frequent in patients than controls.

Library method: PCR. The reads were generated on an Illumina HiSeq 2500. Unique molecular identifiers were incorporated into TCR beta cDNA libraries to reduce PCR and sequencing biases. The raw public data were reprocessed by TCRdb itself: fastp quality trimming at Q25, MiXCR clonotype calling, in-frame beta chains only. When rows share a CDR3 protein, they turn into one entry using the most common DNA and genes. The sample table holds roughly 600,000 distinct CDR3 sequences, of which roughly two fifths were seen once. The ten most abundant clones make up 1.5% to 2% of the sample. These receptors are not linked to any known antigen. Sequences were obtained from blood. The origin of the receptors is a girl between 10 and 17 years old with multiple sclerosis.

This clonotype was counted between two and nine times. The CDR3 coding sequence is TGCGCCAGCAGCAAAGGAGACATGACCTCGGACTACTATGGCTACACCTTC. Its translation: CASSKGDMTSDYYGYTF. V and J are TRBV5-1 and TRBJ1-2; no clear D. The CDR3 has 17 amino acids. V was trimmed by 4 bases and J by 3 bases, leaving 22 bases between them. Germline V gene data show CDR1 as SGHRS and CDR2 as YFSETQ.

The chain has TRBV5-1 and TRBJ2-4; perhaps TRBD2 as D (9 bases). Between the trimmed V and J ends, which lost 5 bases and 13 bases, there was a span of 28 bases. In germline, CDR1 is SGHRS, CDR2 YFSETQ. The CDR3 spans 16 residues. Here the CDR3 reads CASSPSGTGERREQYF. The DNA for the CDR3 is TGCGCCAGCAGTCCTAGCGGGACAGGTGAGCGGCGGGAGCAGTACTTC.

On this clonotype itself: An end of the junction differs from the germline gene, which may be a read error. The CDR3 is CAGSQDRRIISEAFF. For the CDR3, the DNA is TGTGCCGGCAGCCAAGATCGTAGGATTATCTCTGAAGCTTTCTTT. The genes are TRBV3-1 and TRBJ1-1; D gene uncertain. The CDR3 is 15 amino acids. Germline CDR1 reads LGHDT; CDR2 reads YNNKEL (reference sequence).

The V gene is TRBV24-1, the J gene TRBJ2-6, with no clear D. Trimming pared 5 bases from V and 5 bases from J, leaving 12 bases between. CDR1 is KGHDR and CDR2 is SFDVKD in the germline V gene. The length of the CDR3 is 15 residues. CDR3 coding DNA: TGTGCCACCAGTGCCCAAGGTGCTCGGGCCAACGTCCTGACTTTC. Its translation: CATSAQGARANVLTF.

The chain uses TRBV7-9 and TRBJ2-1; maybe TRBD2 (6 bases). The CDR3 has 14 amino acids. Trimming took off 2 bases at V and 7 bases at J, with 12 bases between the two ends. CDR1 and CDR2 (germline): SEHNR, FQNEAQ (reference sequence). CDR3 sequence: CASSLTMEGNEQFF. As DNA, the CDR3 is TGTGCCAGCAGCTTAACGATGGAGGGAAATGAGCAGTTCTTC.

The chain combines TRBV5-1 with TRBJ2-1; the D gene is possibly TRBD1 (6 bases). Trimming took 0 bases from V and 8 from J, leaving 15 bases between them. The V gene's germline CDR1 is SGHRS and CDR2 YFSETQ. The CDR3 extends over 15 amino acids. The CDR3 reads CASSLDGGPSDEQFF. The CDR3 coding sequence is TGCGCCAGCAGCTTGGATGGGGGCCCCTCGGATGAGCAGTTCTTC.

In regard to this clonotype: The junction does not match germline at one end; this may be a read error. The rearrangement uses TRBV2 and TRBJ1-5; D call uncertain. This CDR3 has 16 residues. Looked up from germline, CDR1 is SNHLY and CDR2 is FYNNEI. This chain's CDR3 is CASSVTRIYSNQPRHF. The CDR3 DNA is TGTGCCAGCAGTGTGACGAGGATTTATAGCAATCAGCCCCGGCATTTT.

This clonotype was seen a few times. The rearrangement links TRBV29-1 to TRBJ2-3; 8 bases align to TRBD1. Germline values: CDR1 SQVTM, CDR2 ANQGSEA. Trimming at V came to 4 bases and at J to 4 bases, leaving 4 bases not matched to a gene. The CDR3 consists of 13 residues. As DNA, the CDR3 is TGCAGCGTTGGCAGGGGGCGATCAGATACGCAGTATTTT. This translates into CSVGRGRSDTQYF.

On this clonotype itself: At one end the junction does not follow the germline gene, possibly because of a read error. This chain connects TRBV12-3 or TRBV12-4 to TRBJ2-7; D call uncertain. The CDR3 consists of 13 residues. The DNA of the CDR3 is TGCGCCAGCAGCCAGGAAGTGGACTACGAGCAGTACTTC. Translating gives CASSQEVDYEQYF.

In DNA form, the CDR3 reads TGCGCCAGCAGCAGAACCGGGACTAACTCCTACGAGCAGTACTTC. Translating gives CASSRTGTNSYEQYF. This rearrangement joins TRBV5-1 to TRBJ2-7; 7 bases are a match to TRBD2. After removal of 4 bases from V and 0 bases from J, the junction contained 7 bases not matched to a gene. Germline values: CDR1 SGHRS, CDR2 YFSETQ. The CDR3 covers 15 residues.

The genes are TRBV20-1 and TRBJ2-7; 8 positions match TRBD1. The CDR3 spans 13 residues. V lost 6 bases, J lost 3 bases, and 7 bases stayed unmatched. Germline V gene data show CDR1 as DFQATT and CDR2 as SNEGSKA (reference sequence). CDR3 residues: CSAARGTGYEQYF. The CDR3 DNA sequence: TGCAGTGCGGCCCGGGGGACAGGCTACGAGCAGTACTTC.

This clonotype was observed a few times. The chain has TRBV20-1 and TRBJ2-1, with 8 bases aligning to TRBD2. The V gene's germline CDR1 is DFQATT and CDR2 SNEGSKA (reference sequence). The CDR3 is made up of 14 amino acids. Losses at the gene ends were 3 bases for V and 3 bases for J; bases not matched to a gene: 4. The CDR3 region is CSARISGNYNEQFF. The DNA of the CDR3 is TGCAGTGCTAGGATTAGCGGGAACTACAATGAGCAGTTCTTC.

This clonotype came up a few times. The rearrangement links TRBV5-1 to TRBJ1-1; D gene uncertain. The CDR3 runs 14 residues. The germline V and J ends were trimmed by 0 bases and 5 bases, with 11 bases remaining between them. CDR1 is SGHRS, CDR2 YFSETQ, per germline. This chain's CDR3 is CASSLDGVKTEAFF. The CDR3 nucleotides are TGCGCCAGCAGCTTGGATGGCGTAAAGACTGAAGCTTTCTTT.

J is TRBJ1-1 and V is TRBV3-1, with D perhaps matching TRBD1 (6 bases). The CDR3 totals 16 residues. Germline V gene lookup returns CDR1 LGHDT and CDR2 YNNKEL (reference sequence). The V and J ends lost 3 bases and 5 bases respectively, with 19 bases between them. The CDR3 nucleotides are TGTGCCAGCAGCCAGGACAGACAGCCCAAGGGAACTGAAGCTTTCTTT. This codes for CASSQDRQPKGTEAFF.

This chain connects TRBV19 to TRBJ2-1; D gene unclear. The CDR3 runs 13 residues. Germline V lookup: CDR1 LNHDA, CDR2 SQIVND (reference sequence). The V gene lost 1 base and the J gene lost 2 bases, with 3 bases spanning the gap. CDR3 in DNA: TGTGCCAGTAGTATAGTTCCCTACAATGAGCAGTTCTTC. Translated: CASSIVPYNEQFF.

This clonotype has just a few counts. The chain couples TRBV5-1 to TRBJ2-5, with 8 bases identical to TRBD2. The germline gives CDR1 SGHRS, CDR2 YFSETQ. With 4 bases clipped from V and 4 bases from J, the junction kept 9 bases outside the gene matches. The CDR3 is 15 residues long. The CDR3 loop reads CASSRSGGLAETQYF. The DNA of the CDR3 is TGCGCCAGCAGCCGCAGCGGGGGACTGGCAGAGACCCAGTACTTC.

This clonotype appeared a few times. V is TRBV4-2 and J is TRBJ2-3; 7 bases agree with TRBD2. V shed 5 bases and J 2 bases; nucleotides not matched to a gene: 10. The germline V gene has CDR1 LGHNA and CDR2 YNFKEQ. The CDR3 loop spans 16 amino acids. As DNA, the CDR3 is TGTGCCAGCAGCTCCCGGACTAGTATGAACACAGATACGCAGTATTTT. It encodes CASSSRTSMNTDTQYF.

CDR3 bases: TGCGCCAGCAGCGCAGGGGACAGGGTCGAGGAGCAGTACTTC. It codes for CASSAGDRVEEQYF. The genes are TRBV5-1 and TRBJ2-7, with 9 bases fitting TRBD1. Germline V gene lookup returns CDR1 SGHRS and CDR2 YFSETQ. V lost 4 bases, J lost 7 bases, and 9 bases stayed unmatched. This CDR3 has 14 residues.

This clonotype was detected only once. The chain joins TRBV25-1 to TRBJ2-5; D gene unclear. V was trimmed by 2 bases and J by 11 bases, leaving 9 bases between them. CDR3 size: 11 residues. The germline V gene encodes CDR1 MGHDK and CDR2 SYGVNS. CDR3 bases: TGTGCCAGCAGTGAAGGGGTCCTGCAGTACTTC. This encodes CASSEGVLQYF.

The CDR3 protein is CASSGNRGAKNIQYF. Written as DNA, the CDR3 is TGTGCCAGCAGCGGAAACAGGGGCGCTAAAAACATTCAGTACTTC. This rearrangement joins TRBV7-9 to TRBJ2-4; TRBD1 matches 7 bases. The germline V gene has CDR1 SEHNR and CDR2 FQNEAQ (reference sequence). CDR3 size: 15 residues. Germline trimming cut 5 bases from V and 4 bases from J; bases unmatched to any gene: 8.

The chain carries TRBV29-1 and TRBJ2-4; D not certain. Near its end, the DNA agrees better with TRBJ2-7, so the J call may be wrong. The CDR3 consists of 14 residues. Per germline, CDR1 SQVTM and CDR2 ANQGSEA. The CDR3 sequence: CSVQTSISPYEQYF. DNA of the CDR3: TGCAGCGTCCAGACCTCCATATCCCCATACGAGCAGTACTTC.

This clonotype has just a few counts. The chain joins TRBV10-3 to TRBJ2-6, with D tentatively TRBD1 (6 bases). V was shortened by 2 bases and J by 0 bases, with 8 bases between the two germline ends. There are 16 residues in the CDR3. Germline CDR1 and CDR2: ENHRY and SYGVKD. The CDR3 sequence is CAISEKGGSGANVLTF. The CDR3 DNA reads TGTGCCATCAGTGAGAAAGGGGGCTCTGGGGCCAACGTCCTGACTTTC.

This clonotype was seen more than once but under ten times. The chain is built from TRBV4-1 and TRBJ1-4, with D unresolved. V dropped 4 bases and J dropped 6 bases, with 6 bases sitting between them. Germline CDR1 MGHRA, CDR2 YSYEKL. The CDR3 contains 12 residues. This CDR3 reads CASSRGDEKLFF. CDR3 coding DNA: TGCGCCAGCAGCCGGGGAGATGAAAAACTGTTTTTT.

This chain joins TRBV7-9 and TRBJ2-6; D is unclear. V was clipped by 4 bases and J by 0 bases, with 16 bases between them. This CDR3 contains 18 residues. CDR1 and CDR2 from the germline V gene are SEHNR and FQNEAQ (reference sequence). The CDR3 DNA reads TGTGCCAGCAGCTCCTCTTCAGGATACCGCTCTGGGGCCAACGTCCTGACTTTC. This translates into CASSSSSGYRSGANVLTF.

The rearrangement uses TRBV27 and TRBJ2-1; TRBD2 agrees at 10 bases. This CDR3 spans 16 amino acids. CDR1 is MNHEY and CDR2 is SMNVEV in the germline V gene (reference sequence). Trimming at V came to 3 bases and at J to 6 bases, leaving 8 bases not matched to a gene. CDR3 region: CASSFLAGDPCNEQFF. DNA of the CDR3: TGTGCCAGCAGTTTCCTAGCGGGAGATCCCTGCAATGAGCAGTTCTTC.

The chain recombines TRBV7-2 with TRBJ2-3; TRBD1 matches 9 bases. Per germline, CDR1 SGHTA and CDR2 FQGNSA. CDR3 length equals 15 residues. V was pared by 3 bases and J by 2 bases, with 3 bases of the junction left unmatched. The CDR3 DNA sequence: TGTGCCAGCAGCTTGAACAGGGGGCACACAGATACGCAGTATTTT. This encodes CASSLNRGHTDTQYF.

In the case of this clonotype: This may arise from a read error, as a much more abundant clone is one base away. The genes are TRBV4-1 and TRBJ2-5; 8 bases align to TRBD2. The DNA end is a closer match to TRBJ2-7, so the J assignment may be wrong. Germline CDR1 MGHRA, CDR2 YSYEKL. The CDR3 has 15 amino acids. The CDR3 sequence is CASSQVPAGDCEQYF. The CDR3 region has the DNA TGCGCCAGCAGCCAAGTTCCAGCGGGAGACTGCGAGCAGTACTTC.

The J gene is TRBJ1-1, the V gene TRBV5-1, with a tentative D call TRBD1 (5 bases). V lost 0 bases and J 3 bases, leaving 15 bases between the germline ends. The length of the CDR3 is 16 residues. Germline CDR1 is SGHRS and CDR2 is YFSETQ. This CDR3 is CASSLARRGGYTEAFF. CDR3 nucleotides: TGCGCCAGCAGCTTGGCCAGGCGGGGGGGGTACACTGAAGCTTTCTTT.

The V and J genes are TRBV6-6 and TRBJ1-2; D is possibly TRBD1 (5 bases). CDR3 length equals 14 residues. V was cut by 0 bases and J by 9 bases, with 14 bases left in between. The germline V gene has CDR1 MNHNY and CDR2 SVGAGI (reference sequence). This CDR3 reads CASSYSTVQGSYTF. In nucleotides, the CDR3 is TGTGCCAGCAGTTACTCGACGGTGCAGGGTAGCTACACCTTC.

V gene TRBV10-1 combines with J gene TRBJ2-1; 11 bases map to TRBD2. Trimming removed 2 bases from V and 7 bases from J; junction bases left unmatched: 7. The CDR3 totals 16 residues. Per the germline V gene, CDR1 is WNHNN and CDR2 is SYGVQD (reference sequence). The DNA of the CDR3 is TGCGCCAGCAGTGAGGTTCTAGCGGGAGGTGGAAATGAGCAGTTCTTC. Protein sequence: CASSEVLAGGGNEQFF.

The CDR3: CASSLSGEGVGYTF. For the CDR3, the DNA is TGCGCCAGCAGCCTATCAGGGGAAGGCGTTGGCTACACCTTC. The chain employs TRBV5-1 and TRBJ1-2, with D tentatively TRBD1 (6 bases). CDR1 and CDR2 from the germline V gene are SGHRS and YFSETQ. The CDR3 is 14 residues long. V lost 4 bases and J 7 bases, leaving 17 bases between the germline ends.

The V and J genes are TRBV10-3 and TRBJ2-7; 8 bases align to TRBD1. The CDR3 is made up of 17 amino acids. Trimming at V came to 4 bases and at J to 7 bases, leaving 18 bases not matched to a gene. The germline V gene encodes CDR1 ENHRY and CDR2 SYGVKD. This CDR3 is CAISVLTDGTGPREQYF. As DNA, the CDR3 is TGTGCCATCAGTGTCCTCACCGACGGGACAGGCCCGAGGGAGCAGTACTTC.